The 31 T cell receptor beta chains reported below all come from one sample, sequenced in a study of shared clonotypes between healthy human individuals. It was CD45RO-negative cells, positively selected for CCR7, that made up naive CD8 cells, with terminally differentiated effector memory CD45RA+ cells excluded. Sequencing was performed with immunoSEQ multiplex PCR; in TCRdb, only in-frame clones are kept and a portion is missing. This table has 630,000 or so clones, nearly 98% appearing once. The sequenced sample was naive CD8+ T cells sorted from blood. The receptor source for this set is a man aged 30 to 45 in good health.

This chain uses TRBV6-6 with TRBJ2-6, with unresolved D. From germline, CDR1 is MNHNY and CDR2 SVGAGI (reference sequence). V was clipped by 8 bases and J by 1 base, with 0 bases between them. The CDR3 loop spans 11 amino acids. The CDR3 here is CASSGANVLTF. The CDR3 bases are TGTGCCAGCTCTGGGGCCAACGTCCTGACTTTC.

The chain joins TRBV30 to TRBJ2-7; 10 bases fit TRBD2. Looked up from germline, CDR1 is GTSNPN and CDR2 is SVGIG (reference sequence). This CDR3 comprises 14 residues. V shed 3 bases, J shed 5 bases, and the junction held 7 bases outside the gene matches. In DNA form, the CDR3 reads TGTGCCTGGAGCGGAGCGGGAGGGCGTGACGAGCAGTACTTC. Translating gives CAWSGAGGRDEQYF. Drawing the rest from reference TRBV30 and TRBJ2-7, the complete variable domain is SQTIHQWPATLVQPVGSPLSLECTVEGTSNPNLYWYRQAAGRGLQLLFYSVGIGQISSEVPQNLSASRPQDRQFILSSKKLLLSDSGFYLCAWSGAGGRDEQYFGPGTRLTVT.

The J gene is TRBJ1-5, the V gene TRBV7-8, with 7 bases aligning to TRBD1. The germline CDR1 and CDR2 sequences are SGHVS and FQNEAQ. The V segment lost 6 bases and the J segment 0 bases; nucleotides outside the gene matches: 14. There are 18 residues in the CDR3. In nucleotides, the CDR3 is TGTGCCAGCAGTGACTCGGGGACAGCAGATTATAGCAATCAGCCCCAGCATTTT. Its protein is CASSDSGTADYSNQPQHF.

The gene calls are TRBV29-1 and TRBJ2-3; TRBD2 might be the D (5 bases). CDR1 and CDR2 (germline): SQVTM, ANQGSEA. V was cut by 3 bases and J by 0 bases, with 10 bases left in between. This CDR3 region has 14 residues. CDR3 DNA: TGCAGCGTTGATAGCGATACTAGCACAGATACGCAGTATTTT. Protein product: CSVDSDTSTDTQYF.

The chain is built from TRBV7-6 and TRBJ2-7; no definite D call. Germline CDR1 SGHVS, CDR2 FNYEAQ. Deletions cut 5 bases from V and 2 bases from J, with 10 bases between. The CDR3 spans 13 residues. The CDR3 here is CASSPPSTYEQYF. In DNA form, the CDR3 reads TGTGCCAGCAGCCCCCCCTCAACCTACGAGCAGTACTTC. The whole variable domain, remainder taken from reference TRBV7-6 and TRBJ2-7, is GAGVSQSPRYKVTKRGQDVALRCDPISGHVSLYWYRQALGQGPEFLTYFNYEAQQDKSGLPNDRFSAERPEGSISTLTIQRTEQRDSAMYRCASSPPSTYEQYFGPGTRLTVT.

This rearrangement joins TRBV6-5 to TRBJ2-7; D remains unclear. Germline lookup yields CDR1 MNHEY and CDR2 SVGAGI. The CDR3 runs to 14 residues. The V and J ends lost 5 bases and 4 bases respectively, with 15 bases between them. CDR3 DNA: TGTGCCAGCAGTCCTATTGATCAAGGATACGAGCAGTACTTC. This translates into CASSPIDQGYEQYF.

The chain has TRBV4-1 and TRBJ2-7; D is perhaps TRBD1 or TRBD2 (5 bases each). Germline V gene lookup returns CDR1 MGHRA and CDR2 YSYEKL. The V gene lost 0 bases and the J gene lost 0 bases, with 15 bases spanning the gap. The CDR3 consists of 17 residues. The CDR3 sequence: CASSQDWYRDHSYEQYF. DNA for the CDR3: TGCGCCAGCAGCCAAGACTGGTACCGGGACCACTCCTACGAGCAGTACTTC.

The CDR3 protein is CASSTSDRGLRTDTQYF. CDR3 nucleotide sequence: TGTGCCAGCAGCACCAGCGACAGGGGGCTAAGGACAGATACGCAGTATTTT. This chain links TRBV9 with TRBJ2-3; 10 bases match TRBD1. Trimming cost V 4 bases and J 3 bases; bases outside gene matches: 11. Germline V gene data show CDR1 as SGDLS and CDR2 as YYNGEE. The CDR3 has 17 residues.

The chain is built from TRBV6-5 and TRBJ1-3; 7 positions match TRBD1. CDR1 and CDR2 (germline): MNHEY, SVGAGI. V lost 2 bases to trimming and J lost 4 bases; unmatched junction nucleotides: 5. CDR3 length equals 15 residues. CDR3 in DNA: TGTGCCAGCAGTTACGAGGAGGGGGCGGGAAACACCATATATTTT. It translates to CASSYEEGAGNTIYF.

This chain joins TRBV5-6 and TRBJ1-5; no reliable D call. Germline CDR1 SGHDT, CDR2 YYEEEE. Trimming pared 0 bases from V and 5 bases from J, leaving 6 bases between. CDR3 size: 13 residues. CDR3 nucleotide sequence: TGTGCCAGCAGCTTGGGGGCAGATCAGCCCCAGCATTTT. This codes for CASSLGADQPQHF.

This chain connects TRBV7-9 to TRBJ1-5; no reliable D call. V lost 1 base to trimming and J lost 3 bases, with 7 bases between them. Germline CDR1 SEHNR, CDR2 FQNEAQ (reference sequence). The CDR3 consists of 14 residues. The CDR3 is CASSLGGYNQPQHF. CDR3 DNA sequence: TGTGCCAGCAGCTTAGGAGGGTACAATCAGCCCCAGCATTTT.

The table lists this clone with a count of one. The rearrangement links TRBV7-9 to TRBJ1-5, with D unresolved. Deletions cut 5 bases from V and 5 bases from J, with 19 bases between. The CDR3 has 16 residues. In germline, CDR1 is SEHNR, CDR2 FQNEAQ (reference sequence). This CDR3 is CASSPGGSSWDQPQHF. The CDR3 DNA is TGTGCCAGCAGCCCAGGCGGGTCCTCTTGGGATCAGCCCCAGCATTTT.

The genes are TRBV21-1 and TRBJ2-7; the table's D call, TRBD2, has no DNA check behind it. TRBV21-1 has pseudogene status. This CDR3 contains 14 residues. The CDR3 DNA follows: TGTGCCAGCAGTTCGGGACTAGCGGTGGCCGAGCAGTACTTC. Amino acids: CASSSGLAVAEQYF.

The chain carries TRBV4-1 and TRBJ2-3; D might be TRBD1 (6 bases). The CDR3 contains 16 residues. The germline V gene has CDR1 MGHRA and CDR2 YSYEKL. Between the trimmed V and J ends, which lost 1 base and 5 bases, there was a span of 16 bases. The CDR3 DNA is TGCGCCAGCAGCCAAGCCGATACAGGGTGGGAAGATACGCAGTATTTT. Amino acids: CASSQADTGWEDTQYF.

J is TRBJ2-2 and V is TRBV7-9; D gene uncertain. The germline gives CDR1 SEHNR, CDR2 FQNEAQ (reference sequence). The CDR3 sequence is 13 residues long. Between the trimmed V and J ends, which lost 2 bases and 4 bases, there was a span of 5 bases. The CDR3 DNA sequence: TGTGCCAGCAGCTTATGGAGCACCGGGGAGCTGTTTTTT. It is translated as CASSLWSTGELFF.

The CDR3 loop is CASSARQGAYEQYF. CDR3 nucleotide sequence: TGCGCCAGCAGCGCGCGACAGGGTGCCTACGAGCAGTACTTC. The chain recombines TRBV4-1 with TRBJ2-7, with 7 bases fitting TRBD1. The CDR3 has 14 residues. V dropped 5 bases and J dropped 2; count of bases not matched to a gene: 6. Germline CDR1 reads MGHRA; CDR2 reads YSYEKL.

V and J are TRBV28 and TRBJ1-2; no firm D call. Germline values: CDR1 MDHEN, CDR2 SYDVKM. Trimming cost V 3 bases and J 4 bases, with 12 bases left between them. The CDR3 runs to 14 residues. Here the CDR3 DNA reads TGTGCCAGCAGTTTGCTGCCCACTTTCTATGGCTACACCTTC. It yields the protein CASSLLPTFYGYTF.

The chain joins TRBV7-8 to TRBJ2-5; D might be TRBD1 (5 bases). Germline V gives CDR1 SGHVS, CDR2 FQNEAQ. The CDR3 length is 13 residues. V was pared by 2 bases and J by 5 bases, with 9 bases between. CDR3 sequence reads: CASSLPPGETQYF. Written as DNA, the CDR3 is TGTGCCAGCAGCTTACCTCCAGGGGAGACCCAGTACTTC.

The chain joins TRBV6-5 to TRBJ2-7, with 7 bases fitting TRBD2. The CDR3 length is 12 residues. Germline trimming cut 6 bases from V and 4 bases from J; bases unmatched to any gene: 3. The germline V gene has CDR1 MNHEY and CDR2 SVGAGI. This CDR3 reads CASSLGGYEQYF. CDR3 nucleotide sequence: TGTGCCAGCAGCCTCGGGGGGTACGAGCAGTACTTC.

The chain recombines TRBV4-1 with TRBJ2-3; D is ambiguous. The CDR3 sequence is 11 residues long. In germline, CDR1 is MGHRA, CDR2 YSYEKL. Between the trimmed V and J ends, which lost 8 bases and 5 bases, there was a span of 8 bases. Written as DNA, the CDR3 is TGCGCCAGCCGCTCCGGAGATACGCAGTATTTT. Its protein is CASRSGDTQYF.

This rearrangement joins TRBV4-1 to TRBJ2-4; 12 bases are shared with TRBD1. J lost 5 bases, V lost 0 bases, and 5 bases had no gene match. This CDR3 spans 17 amino acids. The germline CDR1 and CDR2 sequences are MGHRA and YSYEKL. The CDR3 sequence is CASSQDLGQGAQNIQYF. The CDR3 nucleotides are TGCGCCAGCAGCCAAGATTTGGGACAGGGGGCTCAAAACATTCAGTACTTC.

The rearrangement links TRBV7-9 to TRBJ1-4; D gene ambiguous. This CDR3 has 15 residues. Germline values: CDR1 SEHNR, CDR2 FQNEAQ (reference sequence). V lost 4 bases to trimming and J lost 8 bases, with 17 bases between them. The CDR3 bases are TGTGCCAGCAGCTCTACCATTTGGGAGATCGAAAAACTGTTTTTT. It is translated as CASSSTIWEIEKLFF.

The CDR3, as DNA: TGTGCCACCAACGCGGGACAGGGAGGGAAAGAGACCCAGTACTTC. Its translation: CATNAGQGGKETQYF. The V and J genes are TRBV28 and TRBJ2-5; 9 bases are a match to TRBD1. Germline loops: CDR1 MDHEN, CDR2 SYDVKM. The CDR3 spans 15 residues. Trimming at V came to 10 bases and at J to 3 bases, leaving 12 bases not matched to a gene.

This clone occurred once. This sequence joins TRBV19 and TRBJ2-1; TRBD2 matches 12 bases. The CDR3 consists of 14 residues. Germline V gives CDR1 LNHDA, CDR2 SQIVND (reference sequence). V shed 5 bases and J 10 bases; nucleotides not matched to a gene: 6. DNA of the CDR3: TGTGCCAGTAGTCATGGACTAGCGGGAAACGAGCAGTTCTTC. This sequence encodes CASSHGLAGNEQFF.

A few counts support this clone. CDR3 sequence reads: CASSFLGEATGELFF. In nucleotides, the CDR3 is TGTGCCAGCAGCTTTTTGGGGGAGGCCACCGGGGAGCTGTTTTTT. The V call is TRBV7-8, the J call TRBJ2-2; maybe TRBD2 (6 bases). The CDR3 sequence is 15 residues long. The V gene lost 3 bases and the J gene lost 4 bases, with 12 bases spanning the gap. CDR1 and CDR2 from the germline V gene are SGHVS and FQNEAQ.

In nucleotides, the CDR3 is TGTGCCAGCAGCTTTGGACCTGCGGACGAGCAGTACTTC. Protein: CASSFGPADEQYF. The rearrangement links TRBV5-4 to TRBJ2-7; D is undetermined. The CDR3 extends over 13 amino acids. Germline CDR1 SGHNT, CDR2 YYREEE (reference sequence). V gave up 2 bases and J gave up 5 bases, with 11 bases separating them.

The V call is TRBV7-9, the J call TRBJ2-2; TRBD2 might be the D (5 bases). The V gene's germline CDR1 is SEHNR and CDR2 FQNEAQ (reference sequence). The ends were cut back, 1 base at V and 3 bases at J, with 12 bases in the middle. CDR3 length: 16 amino acids. The CDR3 spells CASSLVGPGDTGELFF. Here the CDR3 DNA reads TGTGCCAGCAGCTTAGTGGGCCCCGGGGACACCGGGGAGCTGTTTTTT.

This chain joins TRBV27 and TRBJ1-2; possibly TRBD1 for D (6 bases). Germline CDR1 and CDR2: MNHEY and SMNVEV (reference sequence). Trimming stripped 6 bases from V and 8 bases from J, with 16 bases between. The CDR3 length is 13 residues. In nucleotides, the CDR3 is TGTGCCAGCAGCCCACAGGGACCTCGGGGCTACACCTTC. Translated: CASSPQGPRGYTF.

The rearrangement links TRBV4-3 to TRBJ2-1; 12 nucleotides align to TRBD2. Losses at the gene ends were 5 bases for V and 8 bases for J; bases not matched to a gene: 7. The CDR3 contains 15 residues. CDR1 is LGHNA, CDR2 YSLEER, per germline. The DNA for the CDR3 is TGCGCCAGCAGCGCCCGGACTAGCGGGAAAGATGAGCAGTTCTTC. It translates to CASSARTSGKDEQFF.

CDR3 bases: TGTGCCAGTAGTATGTGGGACAGAAGTACTGAAGCTTTCTTT. Protein sequence: CASSMWDRSTEAFF. The chain uses TRBV19 and TRBJ1-1, with 7 bases lining up with TRBD1. CDR1 LNHDA and CDR2 SQIVND come from the germline V gene (reference sequence). V was pared by 3 bases and J by 5 bases, with 6 bases of the junction left unmatched. The CDR3 runs 14 residues.

The chain carries TRBV4-1 and TRBJ2-7; no clear D. Looked up from germline, CDR1 is MGHRA and CDR2 is YSYEKL. The CDR3 length is 15 residues. Deletions cut 5 bases from V and 1 base from J, with 15 bases between. CDR3 in DNA: TGCGCCAGCAGCGAAGGCGGTAGCTCTTCCTACGAGCAGTACTTC. This gives the protein CASSEGGSSSYEQYF.